This is a list of T cell receptor beta chains from one sample in a study of T cell responses to AZD1222 COVID-19 vaccine. Assay used: immunoSEQ multiplex PCR; TCRdb lists only in-frame clones, some missing. This repertoire shows about 94,000 clones, around 91% found once; its top ten account for 8% to 9.5%. The sample was peripheral blood, taken on day 0 of AZD1222 vaccination. The receptors stem from an adult in good health. The CDR3 runs from the conserved cysteine through the conserved F or W. Each record gives: D gene, V gene, clone size, J gene, CDR3 protein, CDR3 DNA. The D gene is left open where the match is weak. Some rows mark clone size as missing; the rest say once, few, many or name a class of expanded clone.

D: -
V: TRBV7-8
size: -
J: TRBJ2-1
CDR3: CASSLYSGGHYNEQFF
DNA: TGTGCCAGCAGCTTATATTCCGGGGGGCACTACAATGAGCAGTTCTTC

D: -
V: TRBV7-2
size: -
J: TRBJ1-2
CDR3: CASSTGGFGTSNYGYTF
DNA: TGTGCCAGCAGCACCGGGGGTTTCGGCACGAGTAACTATGGCTACACCTTC

D: -
V: TRBV19
size: -
J: TRBJ2-2
CDR3: CASILPTGELFF
DNA: TGTGCCAGTATTTTACCCACCGGGGAGCTGTTTTTT

D: -
V: TRBV19
size: -
J: TRBJ2-7
CDR3: CASSPGSYEQYF
DNA: TGTGCCAGTAGTCCTGGTAGTTACGAGCAGTACTTC

D: TRBD1
V: TRBV6-2/TRBV6-3
size: few
J: TRBJ1-1
CDR3: CASSYLGQGASEAFF
DNA: TGTGCCAGCAGTTATCTAGGGCAGGGGGCGTCTGAAGCTTTCTTT

D: TRBD2
V: TRBV3-1/TRBV3-2
size: -
J: TRBJ2-1
CDR3: CASSLAGDYNEQFF
DNA: TGTGCCAGCAGCCTAGCGGGGGATTACAATGAGCAGTTCTTC

D: -
V: TRBV5-1
size: -
J: TRBJ1-3
CDR3: CASSLRGRGSAGNTIYF
DNA: TGCGCCAGCAGCTTGAGGGGCCGGGGAAGTGCTGGAAACACCATATATTTT

D: -
V: TRBV7-8
size: once
J: TRBJ1-5
CDR3: CASRTGGGNQPQHF
DNA: TGTGCCAGCAGGACCGGGGGGGGCAATCAGCCCCAGCATTTT

D: -
V: TRBV5-1
size: -
J: TRBJ1-5
CDR3: CASREQPSNQPQHF
DNA: TGCGCCAGCAGAGAACAACCGAGCAATCAGCCCCAGCATTTT

D: -
V: TRBV11-2
size: once
J: TRBJ2-1
CDR3: CASSPYYNEQFF
DNA: TGTGCCAGCAGCCCATACTACAATGAGCAGTTCTTC

D: -
V: TRBV6-5
size: -
J: TRBJ2-5
CDR3: CASSGVGETQYF
DNA: TGTGCCAGCAGCGGGGTCGGGGAGACCCAGTACTTC

D: TRBD2
V: TRBV9
size: -
J: TRBJ2-7
CDR3: CASSVVPGGAGEQYF
DNA: TGTGCCAGCAGCGTAGTCCCCGGGGGGGCGGGGGAGCAGTACTTC

D: -
V: TRBV7-2
size: -
J: TRBJ2-1
CDR3: CASSFGGTYNEQFF
DNA: TGTGCCAGCAGCTTTGGCGGGACCTACAATGAGCAGTTCTTC

D: -
V: TRBV4-2
size: -
J: TRBJ2-3
CDR3: CASSQDGDPGTDTQYF
DNA: TGTGCCAGCAGCCAAGATGGGGACCCAGGCACAGATACGCAGTATTTT

D: TRBD1
V: TRBV7-8
size: -
J: TRBJ1-5
CDR3: CASSLTGQGGTNQPQHF
DNA: TGTGCCAGCAGCTTAACGGGGCAGGGGGGCACCAATCAGCCCCAGCATTTT

D: -
V: TRBV7-3
size: -
J: TRBJ2-5
CDR3: CASSPIGWGEETQYF
DNA: TGTGCCAGCAGCCCGATCGGTTGGGGGGAGGAGACCCAGTACTTC

D: -
V: TRBV5-6
size: -
J: TRBJ1-6
CDR3: CASNNPRSYNSPLHF
DNA: TGTGCCAGCAATAATCCTCGCTCCTATAATTCACCCCTCCACTTT

D: TRBD1
V: TRBV28
size: -
J: TRBJ1-6
CDR3: CASSGPRPGGVTPLHF
DNA: TGTGCCAGCAGTGGACCCCGGCCAGGGGGTGTGACACCCCTCCACTTT

D: TRBD1
V: TRBV7-8
size: -
J: TRBJ2-1
CDR3: CASSFQTGTNNEQFF
DNA: TGTGCCAGCAGCTTTCAGACAGGGACAAACAATGAGCAGTTCTTC

D: -
V: TRBV5-1
size: -
J: TRBJ2-5
CDR3: CASTLRGDETQYF
DNA: TGCGCCAGCACCTTAAGAGGGGACGAGACCCAGTACTTC

D: -
V: TRBV25-1
size: -
J: TRBJ1-1
CDR3: CASVDRWEAFF
DNA: TGTGCCAGCGTTGACAGGTGGGAAGCTTTCTTT

D: -
V: TRBV6-6
size: -
J: TRBJ1-6
CDR3: CATTGRSNSPLHF
DNA: TGTGCCACCACAGGACGGAGTAATTCACCCCTCCACTTT

D: -
V: TRBV19
size: -
J: TRBJ2-3
CDR3: CASSIGDIRGADTQYF
DNA: TGTGCCAGTAGTATAGGTGACATAAGAGGTGCAGATACGCAGTATTTT

D: -
V: TRBV2
size: -
J: TRBJ2-1
CDR3: CASRGRPGGSNEQFF
DNA: TGTGCCAGCAGGGGGAGGCCAGGGGGATCCAATGAGCAGTTCTTC

D: -
V: TRBV27
size: once
J: TRBJ2-2
CDR3: CASSLTKLFGRGLTGELFF
DNA: TGTGCCAGCAGTTTAACTAAATTATTTGGACGGGGGCTGACCGGGGAGCTGTTTTTT

D: -
V: TRBV11-1
size: -
J: TRBJ2-3
CDR3: CASSQASLATADTQYF
DNA: TGTGCCAGCAGCCAGGCTTCACTAGCAACGGCAGATACGCAGTATTTT

D: TRBD2
V: TRBV5-1
size: -
J: TRBJ2-5
CDR3: CASSSGLAGALETQYF
DNA: TGCGCCAGCAGCTCCGGATTAGCGGGAGCGCTAGAGACCCAGTACTTC

D: -
V: TRBV30
size: few
J: TRBJ1-2
CDR3: CAWIANTATSSCTF
DNA: TGTGCCTGGATTGCGAACACGGCCACCAGTTCGTGCACCTTC

D: TRBD2
V: TRBV11-1
size: -
J: TRBJ2-1
CDR3: CASSPGLAGEQFF
DNA: TGTGCCAGCAGCCCGGGACTAGCGGGGGAGCAGTTCTTC

D: TRBD2
V: TRBV6-2/TRBV6-3
size: -
J: TRBJ2-1
CDR3: CASSDPSGGVNEQFF
DNA: TGTGCCAGCAGTGACCCTAGCGGGGGAGTCAATGAGCAGTTCTTC

D: -
V: TRBV21-1
size: -
J: TRBJ2-5
CDR3: CASSPQIPQETQYF
DNA: TGTGCCAGCAGCCCCCAAATTCCCCAAGAGACCCAGTACTTC

D: -
V: TRBV27
size: -
J: TRBJ2-3
CDR3: CASSLYRADTQYF
DNA: TGTGCCAGCAGTTTATACAGGGCAGATACGCAGTATTTT

D: -
V: TRBV9
size: once
J: TRBJ2-3
CDR3: CASTAKPSSHTQYF
DNA: TGTGCCAGCACAGCCAAACCGAGTTCACATACGCAGTATTTT

D: TRBD2
V: TRBV5-1
size: -
J: TRBJ2-3
CDR3: CASSPEVASGGPSTDTQYF
DNA: TGCGCCAGCAGCCCGGAAGTGGCTAGCGGGGGGCCTAGCACAGATACGCAGTATTTT

D: -
V: TRBV7-2
size: few
J: TRBJ2-7
CDR3: CASSLVGLEQYF
DNA: TGTGCCAGCAGCCTGGTGGGACTCGAGCAGTACTTC

D: -
V: TRBV21-1
size: -
J: TRBJ2-1
CDR3: CASSLRLDCYNEQFF
DNA: TGTGCCAGCAGCCTCAGACTAGACTGCTACAATGAGCAGTTCTTC

D: TRBD1
V: TRBV10-3
size: -
J: TRBJ1-5
CDR3: CAISEGTASYQPQHF
DNA: TGTGCCATCAGTGAGGGGACAGCCTCTTATCAGCCCCAGCATTTT

D: -
V: TRBV6-2/TRBV6-3
size: -
J: TRBJ2-7
CDR3: CASSWTDLPYEQYF
DNA: TGTGCCAGCAGTTGGACAGACTTACCCTACGAGCAGTACTTC

D: TRBD2
V: TRBV5-6
size: -
J: TRBJ2-5
CDR3: CASSLRLAGVQETQYF
DNA: TGTGCCAGCAGCCTCCGACTAGCGGGGGTCCAAGAGACCCAGTACTTC

D: -
V: TRBV27
size: -
J: TRBJ1-2
CDR3: CASRGGVYGYTF
DNA: TGTGCCAGCAGGGGGGGGGTCTATGGCTACACCTTC

D: TRBD1
V: TRBV5-6
size: -
J: TRBJ1-6
CDR3: CASSPLTGFNSPLHF
DNA: TGTGCCAGCAGCCCTTTGACAGGGTTTAATTCACCCCTCCACTTT

D: TRBD1
V: TRBV13
size: -
J: TRBJ2-7
CDR3: CASSPRTGPTYEQYF
DNA: TGTGCCAGCAGCCCGAGGACAGGGCCAACCTACGAGCAGTACTTC

D: -
V: TRBV5-6
size: -
J: TRBJ1-1
CDR3: CASSPSGGPQGTEAFF
DNA: TGTGCCAGCAGCCCATCGGGGGGCCCCCAGGGAACTGAAGCTTTCTTT

D: TRBD2
V: TRBV3-1/TRBV3-2
size: -
J: TRBJ2-3
CDR3: CASSQELAGATDTQYF
DNA: TGTGCCAGCAGCCAAGAACTAGCGGGGGCCACAGATACGCAGTATTTT

D: -
V: TRBV12-3/TRBV12-4
size: -
J: TRBJ2-7
CDR3: CASSLRRYEQYF
DNA: TGTGCCAGCAGTTTGAGGCGCTACGAGCAGTACTTC